The rows below give T cell receptor beta chains drawn from one sample of a study of CD4 T cells in relation to SARS-CoV-2 and coronaviruses. Measured with immunoSEQ multiplex PCR; TCRdb has only the in-frame clones, and not every one. The sample lists some 28,000 clones; 74% were seen once. No cognate antigen is known for these TCRs. The specimen sequenced was CD4+ T cells from PBMCs, cultured in vitro. The receptors shown here come from a human donor in good health. The CDR3 runs from the conserved cysteine through the conserved F or W. The D gene is left open where the match is weak. Size tells how often a clone was seen (once, few, many) or the class of an expanded clone, and some rows leave it out.

clone_size j_call d_call v_call cdr3_aa cdr3_nt
once TRBJ2-3 . TRBV19 CASRDSTSTDTQYF TGTGCCAGTAGGGACTCGACTAGCACAGATACGCAGTATTTT
. TRBJ2-3 TRBD2 TRBV2 CASSASGRVVTDTQYF TGTGCCAGCAGTGCTAGCGGGAGGGTAGTCACAGATACGCAGTATTTT
. TRBJ1-2 TRBD1 TRBV12-3/TRBV12-4 CASSFDRVYGYTF TGTGCCAGCAGTTTTGACAGGGTGTATGGCTACACCTTC
once TRBJ2-7 TRBD1 TRBV18 CASSGRTGSYEQYF TGTGCCAGCTCCGGTAGGACAGGGTCATACGAGCAGTACTTC
. TRBJ2-7 TRBD2 TRBV11-2 CASSSLLAGPPYEQYF TGTGCCAGCAGCTCGTTACTAGCGGGCCCTCCCTACGAGCAGTACTTC
. TRBJ2-4 . TRBV6-1 CASSSRTIQYF TGTGCCAGCAGTTCCCGGACTATTCAGTACTTC
. TRBJ2-4 . TRBV28 CASSLRATKNIQYF TGTGCCAGCAGTTTGCGGGCCACCAAAAACATTCAGTACTTC
few TRBJ2-7 . TRBV11-2 CASREQGKDEQYF TGTGCCAGCAGGGAGCAGGGGAAGGACGAGCAGTACTTC
once TRBJ2-7 TRBD2 TRBV10-3 CATGGDYEQYF TGTGCCACGGGGGGGGACTACGAGCAGTACTTC
once TRBJ2-1 . TRBV3-1/TRBV3-2 CASSPPVVANEQFF TGTGCCAGCTCCCCTCCCGTCGTAGCGAATGAGCAGTTCTTC
. TRBJ2-3 . TRBV9 CASSVGGGGRDTQYF TGTGCCAGCAGCGTAGGAGGGGGGGGAAGGGATACGCAGTATTTT
. TRBJ2-3 TRBD1 TRBV14 CASSQEWTGFNAHTDTQYF TGTGCCAGCAGCCAAGAGTGGACAGGTTTTAACGCCCACACAGATACGCAGTATTTT
. TRBJ1-5 . TRBV6-2/TRBV6-3 CASSNTGTHSNQPQHF TGTGCCAGCAGTAACACCGGGACCCATAGCAATCAGCCCCAGCATTTT
once TRBJ1-2 TRBD1 TRBV7-2 CASSTTGGYGYTF TGTGCCAGCAGCACGACAGGGGGGTATGGCTACACCTTC
. TRBJ1-1 . TRBV7-2 CASSLSGATEAFF TGTGCCAGCAGCTTAAGCGGGGCCACTGAAGCTTTCTTT
. TRBJ2-5 . TRBV4-1 CASSQNPGTPETQYF TGCGCCAGCAGCCAAAACCCGGGAACCCCCGAGACCCAGTACTTC
. TRBJ1-3 . TRBV5-5 CASSPPGGRAGNTIYF TGTGCCAGCAGCCCGCCTGGGGGCCGGGCTGGAAACACCATATATTTT
. TRBJ2-1 . TRBV6-4 CASSDLSVSNEQFF TGTGCCAGCAGTGACTTATCGGTGAGCAATGAGCAGTTCTTC
. TRBJ1-3 TRBD1 TRBV18 CASSPRTGTAYSGNTIYF TGTGCCAGCTCACCAAGGACAGGGACCGCCTATTCTGGAAACACCATATATTTT
. TRBJ2-3 . TRBV7-3 CASSLVSSPQGTDTQYF TGTGCCAGCAGCTTAGTCTCCAGTCCACAGGGCACAGATACGCAGTATTTT
. TRBJ2-1 . TRBV29-1 CSVEPYNEQFF TGCAGCGTTGAACCCTACAATGAGCAGTTCTTC
. TRBJ2-4 . TRBV21-1 CASSRTSGRARGAKNIQYF TGTGCCAGCAGCAGGACTAGCGGGAGGGCCAGGGGAGCCAAAAACATTCAGTACTTC
. TRBJ1-2 . TRBV3-1/TRBV3-2 CASSQRTAHYGYTF TGTGCCAGCAGCCAGAGGACAGCTCACTATGGCTACACCTTC
. TRBJ1-2 . TRBV24-1 CATTEEGLACNYGYTF TGTGCCACCACAGAGGAGGGCTTAGCTTGTAACTATGGCTACACCTTC
few TRBJ2-2 . TRBV4-1 CASSPSSGGTGELFF TGCGCCAGCAGCCCCTCCAGCGGCGGCACCGGGGAGCTGTTTTTT
. TRBJ1-6 . TRBV4-3 CASSQGFRGSQRNSPLHF TGCGCCAGCAGCCAAGGATTCCGGGGCTCTCAGCGAAATTCACCCCTCCACTTT
. TRBJ2-1 . TRBV25-1 CASSEPGPLSYNEQFF TGTGCCAGCAGTGAACCGGGCCCCCTCTCCTACAATGAGCAGTTCTTC
. TRBJ1-6 . TRBV11-2 CASSLAQETYNSPLHF TGTGCCAGCAGCTTAGCGCAGGAGACCTATAATTCACCCCTCCACTTT
. TRBJ2-7 TRBD2 TRBV29-1 CSVKTSGSGEQYF TGCAGCGTTAAGACTAGCGGGAGTGGTGAGCAGTACTTC
. TRBJ2-7 . TRBV29-1 CSVVDRAYEQYF TGCAGCGTTGTGGACCGTGCCTACGAGCAGTACTTC
. TRBJ2-1 TRBD2 TRBV4-1 CASSQRDSGRARGFF TGCGCCAGCAGCCAACGGGATAGCGGGAGGGCCCGAGGGTTCTTC
. TRBJ1-1 . TRBV19 CASSIDGGGSAFF TGTGCCAGTAGTATAGATGGTGGGGGATCAGCTTTCTTT
. TRBJ2-3 TRBD2 TRBV7-9 CASIPSGGADTQYF TGTGCCAGCATCCCTAGCGGGGGGGCAGATACGCAGTATTTT
. TRBJ2-7 . TRBV9 CASSVGGPGTNYEQYF TGTGCCAGCAGCGTAGGGGGGCCTGGGACCAACTACGAGCAGTACTTC
. TRBJ2-7 . TRBV4-3 CASSQEAQAIPYEQYF TGCGCCAGCAGCCAAGAGGCTCAAGCGATCCCCTACGAGCAGTACTTC
. TRBJ2-7 TRBD2 TRBV6-2/TRBV6-3 CASSNSGGSSYEQYF TGTGCCAGCAGTAATAGCGGGGGAAGCTCCTACGAGCAGTACTTC
. TRBJ2-2 TRBD2 TRBV6-4 CASSSGRSGELFF TGTGCCAGCAGTAGCGGGAGAAGCGGGGAGCTGTTTTTT
few TRBJ2-6 TRBD1 TRBV3-1/TRBV3-2 CASSQGFWTGAGANVLTF TGTGCCAGCAGCCAGGGTTTCTGGACAGGGGCTGGGGCCAACGTCCTGACTTTC
. TRBJ2-3 TRBD2 TRBV5-6 CASSSTSSGRLDTQYF TGTGCCAGCAGCTCGACATCTAGCGGGAGATTGGATACGCAGTATTTT